The clone carrying this T cell receptor beta chain has a single count. Its antigen is not known. The data were taken from a study of cytomegalovirus exposure and HLA in healthy donors. Study-wide results and caveats: With further analysis later on, most CMV-associated TCR beta chains appeared HLA-restricted. In a later analysis, TCR beta V- and J-gene trimming showed a link to a missense DCLRE1C variant.

60 Vbeta and 13 Jbeta primers were used in PCR. Per the study methods: In a later analysis, of 79 million or so unique beta chains, around 9.9 million appeared in at least two donors. TCRdb's table, derived via immunoSEQ multiplex PCR, lists solely in-frame clones and lacks some. For V, J and clone size, that table is used; D and trimming come from the DNA. The table has fewer than 300,000 clones, 86% seen once. Per germline, CDR1 KGHSY and CDR2 FQNENV. The CDR3 spans 14 residues. The V gene lost 0 bases and the J gene lost 2 bases, with 5 bases spanning the gap. This sequence joins TRBV16 and TRBJ2-1, with D uncertain. Sequences were obtained from PBMCs. The sequence came from a middle-aged man in good health and CMV-seropositive. This CDR3 is CASSQSPTYNEQFF. The CDR3 DNA is TGTGCCAGCAGCCAATCCCCAACCTACAATGAGCAGTTCTTC. The variable domain in full, completed from reference TRBV16 and TRBJ2-1, reads GEEVAQTPKHLVRGEGQKAKLYCAPIKGHSYVFWYQQVLKNEFKFLISFQNENVFDETGMPKERFSAKCLPNSPCSLEIQATKLEDSAVYFCASSQSPTYNEQFFGPGTRLTVL.